These T cell receptor beta chains were read from a single sample in a study of cytomegalovirus exposure and HLA in healthy donors. The protocol was immunoSEQ multiplex PCR, while the TCRdb copy is restricted to in-frame clones and leaves out a portion. The sample shows around 88,000 clones, and just over 5.5% sits with its ten largest clones. Sequenced input: PBMCs. Receptors were obtained from a girl aged 10-17 years in good health and CMV-seropositive. The CDR3 runs from the conserved cysteine through the conserved F or W. The D gene is left open where the match is weak.

length	D	J	V	CDR3	DNA
13	NA	TRBJ2-7	TRBV7-6	CASSLSLTYEQYF	TGTGCCAGCAGCCTGAGCCTTACGTACGAGCAGTACTTC
16	TRBD1	TRBJ2-7	TRBV5-1	CASSPQLVRTGNEQYF	TGCGCCAGCAGCCCCCAGTTGGTCCGGACAGGGAACGAGCAGTACTTC
15	TRBD1	TRBJ1-2	TRBV6-5	CASSPGTGFNYGYTF	TGTGCCAGCAGCCCCGGGACAGGCTTTAACTATGGCTACACCTTC
14	TRBD1	TRBJ1-2	TRBV19	CASSRQGGSYGYTF	TGTGCCAGTAGTAGACAGGGGGGTAGCTATGGCTACACCTTC
16	NA	TRBJ1-4	TRBV4-3	CASSQDNHRGDEKLFF	TGCGCCAGCAGCCAGGACAATCACCGGGGGGATGAAAAACTGTTTTTT
14	NA	TRBJ2-1	TRBV7-9	CASSPPSSYNEQFF	TGTGCCAGCAGCCCACCTAGCTCCTACAATGAGCAGTTCTTC
14	TRBD1	TRBJ2-1	TRBV5-1	CASSSFDRGDEQFF	TGCGCCAGCAGCTCTTTTGACAGGGGCGATGAGCAGTTCTTC
17	NA	TRBJ1-2	TRBV4-3	CASSQEGAGSTLYGYTF	TGCGCCAGCAGCCAAGAAGGAGCAGGGTCCACCCTCTATGGCTACACCTTC
13	TRBD2	TRBJ2-7	TRBV6-1	CALSGGLTYEQCF	TGTGCCCTTAGCGGGGGGCTCACCTACGAGCAGTGCTTC
16	TRBD1	TRBJ1-6	TRBV19	CASSAPGGGNNSPLHF	TGTGCCAGTAGTGCTCCAGGGGGCGGGAATAATTCACCCCTCCACTTT
14	NA	TRBJ2-7	TRBV7-9	CASSPRTEPYEQYF	TGTGCCAGCAGCCCACGCACAGAACCCTACGAGCAGTACTTC
15	TRBD1	TRBJ1-1	TRBV19	CASSIGQAQNTEAFF	TGTGCCAGTAGTATCGGACAGGCCCAGAACACTGAAGCTTTCTTT
12	NA	TRBJ1-1	TRBV5-6	CASSSGNTEAFF	TGTGCCAGCAGCTCGGGGAACACTGAAGCTTTCTTT
12	NA	TRBJ1-1	TRBV6-5	CASSFSGSEAFF	TGTGCCAGCAGCTTCTCTGGCTCTGAAGCTTTCTTT
18	NA	TRBJ2-4	TRBV6-1	CASSEKLPYSLAKNIQYF	TGTGCCAGCAGTGAAAAGCTCCCATACTCGTTAGCCAAAAACATTCAGTACTTC
17	TRBD2	TRBJ2-1	TRBV7-9	CASSLVRGLAAYNEQFF	TGTGCCAGCAGCTTGGTCCGTGGACTAGCGGCCTACAATGAGCAGTTCTTC
15	NA	TRBJ2-1	TRBV5-6	CASSLGGPTHNEQFF	TGTGCCAGCAGCTTGGGGGGGCCTACCCACAATGAGCAGTTCTTC
18	NA	TRBJ2-1	TRBV4-3	CASSQVEKEGLLYNEQFF	TGCGCCAGCAGCCAAGTAGAGAAGGAGGGGCTTTTATACAATGAGCAGTTCTTC
14	NA	TRBJ2-3	TRBV6-1	CASRVGHTTDTQYF	TGTGCCAGCAGAGTGGGGCACACCACAGATACGCAGTATTTT
16	NA	TRBJ1-1	TRBV9	CASSVSLGDRATEAFF	TGTGCCAGCAGCGTAAGCCTAGGGGATAGAGCCACTGAAGCTTTCTTT
16	TRBD1	TRBJ1-2	TRBV4-3	CASSPSGDRGQGGYTF	TGCGCCAGCAGCCCCAGCGGGGACAGGGGGCAAGGTGGCTACACCTTC
12	NA	TRBJ1-1	TRBV19	CASSMRGFEAFF	TGTGCCAGTAGTATGAGAGGGTTTGAAGCTTTCTTT
17	TRBD1	TRBJ1-2	TRBV27	CASSAEPLGQPDYGYAF	TGTGCCAGCAGTGCCGAACCACTGGGACAGCCTGACTATGGCTACGCCTTC
16	TRBD2	TRBJ2-2	TRBV7-3	CASSSRLAGDAGELFF	TGTGCCAGCAGCTCCAGACTAGCGGGGGATGCCGGGGAGCTGTTTTTT
14	NA	TRBJ2-1	TRBV5-1	CASSLGQVVGEQFF	TGCGCCAGCAGCTTGGGACAGGTTGTAGGTGAGCAGTTCTTC
12	NA	TRBJ2-4	TRBV29-1	CSVVGDSNIQYF	TGCAGCGTTGTTGGTGACAGCAACATTCAGTACTTC
15	NA	TRBJ1-1	TRBV5-6	CASSIPGLLNTEAFF	TGTGCCAGCAGCATACCGGGACTTCTGAACACTGAAGCTTTCTTT
15	NA	TRBJ2-1	TRBV6-5	CASRETTATYNEQFF	TGTGCCAGCAGAGAAACGACAGCAACCTACAATGAGCAGTTCTTC
15	TRBD2	TRBJ2-1	TRBV9	CASSVTRGGQGEQFF	TGTGCCAGCAGCGTAACCCGGGGGGGGCAAGGGGAGCAGTTCTTC
17	TRBD1	TRBJ2-1	TRBV4-2	CASSPRKLTGTANEQFF	TGTGCCAGCAGCCCGCGGAAGTTAACCGGGACAGCCAATGAGCAGTTCTTC
17	TRBD2	TRBJ2-5	TRBV4-1	CASSQGVGGGAGETQYF	TGCGCCAGCAGCCAAGGAGTCGGCGGGGGGGCTGGGGAGACCCAGTACTTC
14	TRBD1	TRBJ1-2	TRBV6-6	CASSPGQYDGGYTF	TGTGCCAGCAGTCCGGGACAGTATGATGGAGGCTACACCTTC
13	NA	TRBJ2-5	TRBV11-2	CASSTGLAGPQYF	TGTGCCAGCAGCACAGGCCTGGCGGGACCCCAGTACTTC
14	TRBD1	TRBJ1-2	TRBV9	CASSLDRANYGYTF	TGTGCCAGCAGTTTGGACAGGGCTAACTATGGCTACACCTTC
15	TRBD2	TRBJ2-5	TRBV4-2	CASSQAAGGTETQYF	TGTGCCAGCAGCCAAGCTGCGGGGGGGACGGAGACCCAGTACTTC
15	NA	TRBJ1-3	TRBV11-2	CASSGMREKGNTIYF	TGTGCCAGCAGCGGTATGCGGGAGAAAGGAAACACCATATATTTT
15	TRBD1	TRBJ2-2	TRBV6-5	CASSYRTGVYRELFF	TGTGCCAGCAGTTACCGGACAGGGGTCTACCGGGAGCTGTTTTTT
14	NA	TRBJ2-3	TRBV29-1	CSVEGVRASDTQYF	TGCAGCGTTGAGGGTGTGAGGGCCTCAGATACGCAGTATTTT
16	NA	TRBJ1-6	TRBV6-5	CASSYGLGGYNSPLHF	TGTGCCAGCAGTTATGGCTTAGGGGGCTATAATTCACCCCTCCACTTT
16	TRBD1	TRBJ1-5	TRBV4-1	CASSQGSGTENQPQHF	TGCGCCAGCAGCCAAGGGTCCGGGACAGAAAATCAGCCCCAGCATTTT
15	NA	TRBJ1-1	TRBV5-6	CASSLVGGGGAEAFF	TGTGCCAGCAGCTTGGTGGGGGGAGGTGGAGCTGAAGCTTTCTTT
17	TRBD1	TRBJ1-1	TRBV5-1	CASSPNPLPGGRTEAFF	TGCGCCAGCAGCCCCAATCCATTACCAGGGGGGAGGACTGAAGCTTTCTTT
16	TRBD2	TRBJ2-5	TRBV6-5	CASSYMVAGTQETQYF	TGTGCCAGCAGTTACATGGTAGCGGGGACCCAAGAGACCCAGTACTTC
15	TRBD2	TRBJ2-3	TRBV9	CASSVERGRPDTQYF	TGTGCCAGCAGCGTCGAGCGGGGGCGGCCAGATACGCAGTATTTT
14	NA	TRBJ1-6	TRBV6-5	CASRLQYGDSPLHF	TGTGCCAGCAGGTTACAATACGGGGATTCACCCCTCCACTTT
14	NA	TRBJ1-5	TRBV6-1	CASSEDGGFQPQHF	TGTGCCAGCAGTGAAGACGGGGGATTCCAGCCCCAGCATTTT
13	NA	TRBJ1-1	TRBV28	CVSSLGRLNEAFF	TGTGTCAGCAGTTTAGGCCGTTTGAATGAAGCTTTCTTT
17	NA	TRBJ1-5	TRBV21-1	CASSKGTGGCSNQPQHF	TGTGCCAGCAGCAAAGGGACAGGGGGCTGTAGCAATCAGCCCCAGCATTTT
14	TRBD1	TRBJ1-6	TRBV5-6	CASSLEQGISPLHF	TGTGCCAGCAGCTTGGAACAGGGGATTTCACCCCTACACTTT
12	NA	TRBJ1-1	TRBV5-6	CASSLRGTEDFF	TGTGCCAGCAGCTTGAGGGGCACTGAAGATTTCTTT
14	TRBD2	TRBJ2-3	TRBV29-1	CSVDLAASTDTQYF	TGCAGCGTTGACCTAGCGGCTAGCACAGATACGCAGTATTTT
15	NA	TRBJ1-1	TRBV7-2	CASSLLGGRGTEAFF	TGTGCCAGCAGCTTATTGGGGGGGCGTGGCACTGAAGCTTTCTTT
15	NA	TRBJ2-5	TRBV6-6	CASSSPPSGKETQYF	TGTGCCAGCAGTTCCCCACCCTCAGGGAAAGAGACCCAGTACTTC
14	TRBD1	TRBJ1-2	TRBV2	CASSGGQVGYGYTF	TGTGCCAGCAGTGGGGGACAGGTGGGCTATGGCTACACCTTC